Below are 15 T cell receptor beta chains sequenced from a single sample in a study of blood T cell repertoires in COVID-19. Sequencing used immunoSEQ multiplex PCR; TCRdb keeps in-frame clones, though not all of them. The sample yields tens of thousands of clones, around 84% seen once. The sequenced material came from peripheral blood. The source of these receptors is a human donor in a cohort sampled during active COVID-19.

V usage is TRBV2 and J usage is TRBJ2-3, with 13 bases fitting TRBD2. V dropped 5 bases and J dropped 6; count of bases not matched to a gene: 5. The CDR3 spans 15 residues. Germline CDR1 is SNHLY and CDR2 is FYNNEI. CDR3 sequence reads: CASSPGLAGHDTQYF. CDR3 DNA sequence: TGTGCCAGCAGTCCGGGACTAGCGGGGCATGATACGCAGTATTTT.

The chain couples TRBV2 to TRBJ1-2, with a tentative D call TRBD1 (5 bases). The CDR3 contains 14 residues. V was trimmed by 7 bases and J by 7 bases, leaving 19 bases between them. The germline CDR1 and CDR2 sequences are SNHLY and FYNNEI. The CDR3 nucleotides are TGTGCCAGCAAAGAAGTTCGGGGGTTAGGTGGCTACACCTTC. Its protein is CASKEVRGLGGYTF.

The V call is TRBV6-5, the J call TRBJ2-1; 9 bases align to TRBD2. The ends lost 0 bases at V and 6 bases at J; junction bases unmatched: 0. Germline V gene data show CDR1 as MNHEY and CDR2 as SVGAGI. The CDR3 contains 14 residues. For the CDR3, the DNA is TGTGCCAGCAGTTACTCTAGCGGGAGCAATGAGCAGTTCTTC. Residues: CASSYSSGSNEQFF.

This chain joins TRBV5-4 and TRBJ2-6; tentatively, D is TRBD2 (6 bases). Germline lookup yields CDR1 SGHNT and CDR2 YYREEE (reference sequence). V lost 0 bases, J lost 9 bases, and 16 bases lay in between. The CDR3 is 16 residues long. The CDR3 here is CASSLDLRGGLNVLTF. In DNA form, the CDR3 reads TGTGCCAGCAGCTTGGATTTGCGGGGCGGGCTCAACGTCCTGACTTTC.

The rearrangement links TRBV24-1 to TRBJ1-2, with TRBD1 identical over 8 bases. Germline values: CDR1 KGHDR, CDR2 SFDVKD. The CDR3 is made up of 14 amino acids. The V segment lost 3 bases and the J segment 4 bases; nucleotides outside the gene matches: 3. The DNA of the CDR3 is TGTGCCACCAGTGATCCCGGACAGGGCTATGGCTACACCTTC. Translating it yields CATSDPGQGYGYTF.

This clone was observed a few times. The rearrangement uses TRBV11-2 and TRBJ1-4, with unresolved D. V lost 5 bases and J lost 0, with 10 bases in between. The CDR3 covers 15 residues. Looked up from germline, CDR1 is SGHAT and CDR2 is FQNNGV. CDR3 in DNA: TGTGCCAGCAGCGCACACAGTGCAACTAATGAAAAACTGTTTTTT. This encodes CASSAHSATNEKLFF. Together with reference TRBV11-2 and TRBJ1-4, the CDR3 gives the full variable domain: EAGVAQSPRYKIIEKRQSVAFWCNPISGHATLYWYQQILGQGPKLLIQFQNNGVVDDSQLPKDRFSAERLKGVDSTLKIQPAKLEDSAVYLCASSAHSATNEKLFFGSGTQLSVL.

The V and J genes are TRBV19 and TRBJ1-1; D may be TRBD1 (5 bases). In germline, CDR1 is LNHDA, CDR2 SQIVND (reference sequence). This CDR3 comprises 13 residues. V lost 7 bases, J lost 14 bases, and 23 bases lay in between. The CDR3 DNA follows: TGTGCCAGTACTCCAACAGGCGATGGGGCTTTCTTCTTT. This sequence encodes CASTPTGDGAFFF.

The genes are TRBV19 and TRBJ2-7; TRBD2 is a possible D gene (6 bases). V was trimmed by 5 bases and J by 2 bases, leaving 13 bases between them. Germline CDR1 and CDR2: LNHDA and SQIVND (reference sequence). The CDR3 length is 14 residues. The CDR3 spells CASSGRGGAYEQYF. Here the CDR3 DNA reads TGTGCCAGTAGTGGCCGAGGAGGGGCCTACGAGCAGTACTTC.

This chain links TRBV7-2 with TRBJ1-5; TRBD1 matches at 7 bases. CDR3 length: 15 amino acids. Looked up from germline, CDR1 is SGHTA and CDR2 is FQGNSA. Trimming removed 4 bases from V and 4 bases from J; junction bases left unmatched: 7. The CDR3: CASSSDRDGNQPQHF. Here the CDR3 DNA reads TGTGCCAGCAGCTCAGACAGGGATGGTAATCAGCCCCAGCATTTT.

The rearrangement links TRBV10-3 to TRBJ1-6; perhaps TRBD1 as D (6 bases). This CDR3 spans 14 amino acids. Germline-derived CDR1 and CDR2 are ENHRY and SYGVKD. Trimming cost V 6 bases and J 2 bases, with 8 bases left between them. CDR3 in amino acids: CAISDRTYNSPLHF. Here the CDR3 DNA reads TGTGCCATCAGCGACAGGACCTATAATTCACCCCTCCACTTT.

V gene TRBV9 combines with J gene TRBJ1-1; D is undetermined. Trimming cost V 0 bases and J 3 bases, with 6 bases left between them. Germline V gene data show CDR1 as SGDLS and CDR2 as YYNGEE. The CDR3 totals 13 residues. CDR3 amino acids: CASSVGSHTEAFF. CDR3 in DNA: TGTGCCAGCAGCGTAGGGAGTCACACTGAAGCTTTCTTT.

The chain links TRBV5-4 to TRBJ2-3; 12 bases match TRBD2. V shed 1 base, J shed 4 bases, and the junction held 4 bases outside the gene matches. Germline V gene sequence: CDR1 SGHNT, CDR2 YYREEE (reference sequence). There are 16 residues in the CDR3. CDR3 DNA sequence: TGTGCCAGCAGCTTGAAGCTAGCGGGGGGGGCAGATACGCAGTATTTT. Translation: CASSLKLAGGADTQYF.

The chain carries TRBV6-1 and TRBJ1-6; 10 positions match TRBD1. The CDR3 runs to 15 residues. Germline CDR1 and CDR2: MNHNS and SASEGT. The ends lost 3 bases at V and 7 bases at J; junction bases unmatched: 3. The CDR3 nucleotides are TGTGCCAGCAGTGATTGGGGACAGGGGAATTCACCCCTCCACTTT. Its translation: CASSDWGQGNSPLHF.

J is TRBJ1-4 and V is TRBV27; tentative D call: TRBD1 (5 bases). The CDR3 covers 13 residues. Germline-derived CDR1 and CDR2 are MNHEY and SMNVEV (reference sequence). Trimming took 7 bases from V and 7 from J, leaving 13 bases between them. Written as DNA, the CDR3 is TGTGCCAGCACCCGTACAGGTAGTGAAAAACTGTTTTTT. Its translation: CASTRTGSEKLFF.

The chain is built from TRBV6-5 and TRBJ1-2; D is undetermined. Trimming removed 0 bases at V and 4 bases at J, with 6 bases between. The CDR3 extends over 13 amino acids. Germline lookup yields CDR1 MNHEY and CDR2 SVGAGI. DNA of the CDR3: TGTGCCAGCAGTTACTCGGCAGTCTATGGCTACACCTTC. It yields the protein CASSYSAVYGYTF.